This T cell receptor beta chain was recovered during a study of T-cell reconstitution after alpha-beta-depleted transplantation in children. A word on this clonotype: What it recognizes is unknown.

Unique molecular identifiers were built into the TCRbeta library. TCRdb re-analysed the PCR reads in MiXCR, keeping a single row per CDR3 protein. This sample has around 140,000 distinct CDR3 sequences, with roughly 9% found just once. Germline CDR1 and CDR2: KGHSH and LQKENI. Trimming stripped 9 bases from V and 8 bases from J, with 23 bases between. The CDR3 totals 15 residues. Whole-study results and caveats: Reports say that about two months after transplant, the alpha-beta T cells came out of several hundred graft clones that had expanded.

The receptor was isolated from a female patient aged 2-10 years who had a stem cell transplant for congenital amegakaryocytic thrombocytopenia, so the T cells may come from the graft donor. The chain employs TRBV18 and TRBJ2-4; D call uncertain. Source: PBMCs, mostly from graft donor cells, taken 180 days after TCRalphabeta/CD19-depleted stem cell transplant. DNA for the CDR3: TGTGCCAGATGCCGCGGTGGCATACCACCTCACATTCAGTACTTC. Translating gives CARCRGGIPPHIQYF.